The text below deals with one TCR beta chain. Mismatch with germline at one junction end may stem from a read error. Starting from approximately 470 ng of total RNA, TCR beta cDNA was produced with a primer in the constant region. What produced the TCR beta libraries was three nested multiplex PCR rounds using slightly modified ARM-PCR. Researchers ran the first two PCR rounds for 9 to 10 cycles each with TRBV1-TRBV30 forward primers and a C-beta reverse primer. TCRdb independently ran MiXCR on the multiplex PCR reads; one entry per CDR3 protein. The sample lists 320,000 or so distinct CDR3 sequences, 50% to 70% occurring once. Germline DNA was also extracted, while the blood RNA originated from unsorted whole blood. This entry belongs to a study of tumor-infiltrating lymphocytes in primary liver carcinoma. Across the study: Patients, male and female, were 30 to 69 years old.

CDR3 size: 13 residues. Germline V CDR1 and CDR2: SGHAT, FQNNGV. The sample taken for sequencing was peripheral blood. The gene calls are TRBV11-2 and TRBJ1-1; TRBD1 might be the D (5 bases). The clonotype originates from a man between 35 and 55 years old with primary liver carcinoma and hepatitis B virus infection. CDR3 region: CASSVYRNTEDFF. The CDR3 region has the DNA TGTGCCAGCAGCGTGTACAGGAACACTGAAGATTTCTTT.